This paragraph reports one T cell receptor beta chain. Its antigen is undetermined. V shed 1 base and J shed 15 bases, with 10 bases lying between them. Germline V gene sequence: CDR1 SNHLY, CDR2 FYNNEI. The CDR3 runs to 11 residues. Each of the donors had roughly 9.7 milliliters of peripheral blood drawn into EDTA-treated Vacutainer tubes. It was with a sample-barcoded 5' primer and a J-beta primer mix that a second PCR of roughly 7 to 12 cycles was run. Each cDNA molecule was tagged by a template-switch adaptor that had 12 random nucleotides. TCRdb re-analysed the 5' RACE reads in MiXCR, keeping a single row per CDR3 protein. The sample contains 1,300,000 or so distinct CDR3 sequences, approximately 60% of which appear only once. The sample is drawn from a study of blood T cells in healthy people across ages. Whole-study results and caveats: A roughly linear age-dependent decrease characterized TCR beta diversity per million T cells. Estimates of diversity drawn from one million T cells were considered underestimates.

The origin of this receptor is a young man in good health. The rearrangement links TRBV2 to TRBJ1-5; D ambiguous. The sample consisted of blood. CDR3 in DNA: TGTGCCAGCAGTGAAGGGGAGAGGAGGCATTTT. Encoded protein: CASSEGERRHF.